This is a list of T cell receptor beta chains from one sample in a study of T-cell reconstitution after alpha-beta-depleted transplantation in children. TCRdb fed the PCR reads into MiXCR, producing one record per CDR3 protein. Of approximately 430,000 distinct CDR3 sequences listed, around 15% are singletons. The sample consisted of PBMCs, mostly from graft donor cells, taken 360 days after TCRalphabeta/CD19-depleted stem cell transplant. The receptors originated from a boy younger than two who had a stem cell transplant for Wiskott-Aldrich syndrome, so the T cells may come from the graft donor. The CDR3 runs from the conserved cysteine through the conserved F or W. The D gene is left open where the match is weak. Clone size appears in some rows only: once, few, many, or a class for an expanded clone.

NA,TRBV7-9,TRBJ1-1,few,CASSREPTGAFF,TGTGCCAGCAGCCGGGAGCCTACGGGGGCTTTCTTT
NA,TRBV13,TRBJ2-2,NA,CASSLGRRNTGELFF,TGTGCCAGCAGCTTAGGGCGGAGGAACACCGGGGAGCTGTTTTTT
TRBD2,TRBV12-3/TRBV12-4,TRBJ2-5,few,CASSFWQGGNLKTQYF,TGTGCCAGCAGTTTTTGGCAGGGAGGGAATTTGAAGACCCAGTACTTC
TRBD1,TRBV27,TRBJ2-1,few,CASSGPGQGVYNEQFF,TGTGCCAGCAGTGGGCCGGGACAGGGAGTATACAATGAGCAGTTCTTC
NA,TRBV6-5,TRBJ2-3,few,CASSSLALRTDTQYF,TGTGCCAGCAGTTCCCTAGCGCTCAGAACAGATACGCAGTATTTT
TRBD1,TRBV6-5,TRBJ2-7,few,CASSYSTGESSYEQYF,TGTGCCAGCAGTTACTCAACAGGGGAAAGCTCCTACGAGCAGTACTTC
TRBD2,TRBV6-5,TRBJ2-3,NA,CASSYWVAGGPRGYTQYF,TGTGCCAGCAGTTACTGGGTAGCGGGGGGCCCTCGCGGCTATACGCAGTATTTT
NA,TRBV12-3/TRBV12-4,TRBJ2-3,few,CATRLDRDTQYF,TGTGCCACCAGGTTAGATCGGGATACGCAGTATTTT
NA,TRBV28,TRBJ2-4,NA,CASSFSGTLGKNIQYF,TGTGCCAGCAGTTTCTCCGGGACCCTAGGGAAAAACATTCAGTACTTC
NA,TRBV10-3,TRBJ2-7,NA,CAISEWDEQYF,TGTGCCATCAGTGAATGGGACGAGCAGTACTTC
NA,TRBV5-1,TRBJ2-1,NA,CASSLEKSVNYNEQFF,TGCGCCAGCAGCTTGGAAAAGTCCGTTAACTACAATGAGCAGTTCTTC
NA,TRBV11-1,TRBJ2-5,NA,CASSARDKGVIATGKETQYF,TGTGCCAGCAGCGCCCGGGACAAAGGTGTAATCGCTACTGGCAAAGAGACCCAGTACTTC
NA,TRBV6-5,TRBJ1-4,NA,CASSYSGEDEKLFF,TGTGCCAGCAGTTACTCAGGGGAGGATGAAAAACTGTTTTTT
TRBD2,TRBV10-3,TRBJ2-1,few,CAITQPGLGGQFF,TGTGCCATCACTCAACCGGGACTAGGAGGCCAGTTCTTC
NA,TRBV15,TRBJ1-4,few,CATQGGDEKLFF,TGTGCCACCCAAGGGGGAGATGAAAAACTGTTTTTT
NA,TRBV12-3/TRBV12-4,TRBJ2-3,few,CASSSSRRTDTQYF,TGTGCCAGCAGTTCTAGCCGACGCACAGATACGCAGTATTTT
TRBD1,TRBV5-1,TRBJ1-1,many,CASSLTYGTSQGGNTEAFF,TGCGCCAGCAGCTTGACCTACGGGACTTCCCAAGGGGGCAACACTGAAGCTTTCTTT
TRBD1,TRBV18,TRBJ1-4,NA,CASSLTGTGDEKLFF,TGTGCCAGCTCACTGACCGGGACAGGGGATGAAAAACTGTTTTTT
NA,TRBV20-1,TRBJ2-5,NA,CSARGDWETQYF,TGCAGTGCTAGGGGTGATTGGGAGACCCAGTACTTC
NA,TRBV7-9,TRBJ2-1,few,CASSHDPRNEQFF,TGTGCCAGCAGCCACGACCCGCGGAATGAGCAGTTCTTC
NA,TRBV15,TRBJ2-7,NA,CATSRYIGPLYEQYF,TGTGCCACCAGCAGATATATAGGGCCCCTCTACGAGCAGTACTTC
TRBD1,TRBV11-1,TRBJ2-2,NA,CASSLAPDDRGRKIGELFF,TGTGCCAGCAGCTTAGCCCCCGATGACAGGGGGCGCAAAATAGGGGAGCTGTTTTTT
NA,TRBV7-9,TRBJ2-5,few,CASSLTARRGETQYF,TGTGCCAGCAGCTTAACAGCCCGGCGGGGAGAGACCCAGTACTTC
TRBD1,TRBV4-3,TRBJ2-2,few,CASSQAHRQGTGELFF,TGCGCCAGCAGCCAAGCGCACCGACAGGGGACCGGGGAGCTGTTTTTT
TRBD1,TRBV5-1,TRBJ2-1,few,CASSLRQGVVGEQFF,TGCGCCAGCAGCTTGCGGCAGGGGGTCGTGGGTGAGCAGTTCTTC
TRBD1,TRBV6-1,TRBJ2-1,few,CASSRDRPPNEQFF,TGTGCCAGCAGTAGGGACAGGCCCCCTAATGAGCAGTTCTTC
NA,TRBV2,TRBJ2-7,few,CASRGDTSYEQYF,TGTGCCAGCAGGGGGGACACCTCCTACGAGCAGTACTTC
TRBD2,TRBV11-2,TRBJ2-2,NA,CASSRLGLGRGGGTGELFF,TGTGCCAGCAGCCGCTTAGGTCTGGGGCGGGGGGGCGGCACCGGGGAGCTGTTTTTT
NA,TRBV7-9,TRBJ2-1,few,CASRGFPNEQFF,TGTGCCAGCAGGGGGTTTCCCAATGAGCAGTTCTTC
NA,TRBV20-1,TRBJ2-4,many,CSARSGAKNIQYF,TGCAGTGCTAGAAGCGGCGCCAAAAACATTCAGTACTTC
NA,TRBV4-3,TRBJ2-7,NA,CASSQDWLGPEQYF,TGCGCCAGCAGCCAAGATTGGCTGGGCCCCGAGCAGTACTTC
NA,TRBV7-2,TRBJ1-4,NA,CASSWGSPTEKLFF,TGTGCCAGCAGCTGGGGGAGCCCAACGGAAAAACTGTTTTTT
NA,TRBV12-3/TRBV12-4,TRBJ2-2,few,CASHGGSYTGELFF,TGTGCCAGCCATGGGGGCAGTTACACCGGGGAGCTGTTTTTT
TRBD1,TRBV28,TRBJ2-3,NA,CASSPNNQGQIGTDTQYF,TGTGCCAGCAGTCCTAATAACCAGGGACAGATCGGCACAGATACGCAGTATTTT
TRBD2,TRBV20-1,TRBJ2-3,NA,CSATPSGTPSSGSTDTQYF,TGCAGTGCTACCCCATCAGGTACCCCCTCTAGCGGTAGCACAGATACGCAGTATTTT
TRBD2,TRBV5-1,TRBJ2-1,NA,CASSWGLAGAHRSEQFF,TGCGCCAGCAGCTGGGGACTAGCGGGAGCCCACAGGAGTGAGCAGTTCTTC
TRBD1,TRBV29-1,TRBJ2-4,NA,CSASTGKGVAKNIQYF,TGCAGCGCCTCGACAGGGAAGGGGGTGGCCAAAAACATTCAGTACTTC
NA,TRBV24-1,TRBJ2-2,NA,CATSELDFTGELFF,TGTGCCACCAGTGAACTTGACTTCACCGGGGAGCTGTTTTTT
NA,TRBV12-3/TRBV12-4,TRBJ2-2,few,CASSSRDRGTGELFF,TGTGCCAGCAGTTCACGGGACCGAGGCACCGGGGAGCTGTTTTTT
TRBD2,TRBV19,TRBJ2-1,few,CASSNLAVNEQFF,TGTGCCAGTAGTAACCTAGCGGTCAATGAGCAGTTCTTC
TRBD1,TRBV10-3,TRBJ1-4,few,CAISEKGQGAKKLFF,TGTGCCATCAGTGAGAAGGGACAGGGTGCGAAAAAACTGTTTTTT
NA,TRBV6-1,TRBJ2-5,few,CASSGRRVFKETQYF,TGTGCCAGCAGTGGTCGTAGGGTCTTCAAAGAGACCCAGTACTTC
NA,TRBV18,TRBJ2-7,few,CASSPISRGPDEQYF,TGTGCCAGCTCACCGATCAGTAGGGGTCCTGACGAGCAGTACTTC
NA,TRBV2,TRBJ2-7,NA,CASSRSRSDEQYF,TGTGCCAGCAGTCGCTCTAGGAGTGACGAGCAGTACTTC
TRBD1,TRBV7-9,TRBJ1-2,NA,CASRTMEGQLGNYGYTF,TGTGCCAGCAGAACCATGGAGGGACAGCTAGGAAACTATGGCTACACCTTC
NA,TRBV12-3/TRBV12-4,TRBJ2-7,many,CASSLRRGTYEQYF,TGTGCCAGCAGTCTTCGGCGGGGCACCTACGAGCAGTACTTC
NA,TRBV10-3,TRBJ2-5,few,CAISGAGEETQYF,TGTGCCATCAGTGGAGCAGGAGAAGAGACCCAGTACTTC
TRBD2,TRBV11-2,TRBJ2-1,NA,CASSLLTSGSYNEQFF,TGTGCCAGCAGCCTTTTGACTAGCGGATCTTACAATGAGCAGTTCTTC
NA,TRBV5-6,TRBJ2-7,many,CASRLGPYEQYF,TGTGCCAGCAGACTAGGGCCCTACGAGCAGTACTTC
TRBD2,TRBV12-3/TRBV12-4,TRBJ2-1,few,CVSSLARLAGGRYNEQFF,TGTGTCAGCAGTTTAGCGAGACTAGCGGGGGGGCGATACAATGAGCAGTTCTTC
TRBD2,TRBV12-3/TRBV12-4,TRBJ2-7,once,CASSLSGRAGEQYF,TGTGCCAGCAGTTTAAGCGGGAGGGCCGGGGAGCAGTACTTC
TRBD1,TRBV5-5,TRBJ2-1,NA,CASSPTGGFYNEQFF,TGTGCCAGCAGTCCGACAGGGGGGTTTTACAATGAGCAGTTCTTC
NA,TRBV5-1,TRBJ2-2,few,CASSRRQDLNTGELFF,TGCGCCAGCAGCCGTCGACAGGACTTGAACACCGGGGAGCTGTTTTTT
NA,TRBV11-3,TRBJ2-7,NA,CASSLRRDPIYEQYF,TGTGCCAGCAGCCTACGGAGGGATCCCATCTACGAGCAGTACTTC